These 32 T cell receptor beta chains share one sample of origin, sequenced in a study of OX40 agonist ivuxolimab in advanced cancers. Method: immunoSEQ multiplex PCR; TCRdb's copy keeps in-frame clones and lacks some. The sample records 80,000 to 100,000 clones, around 90% being singletons. This sample comprised CD4+ or CD8+ T cells sorted from blood, obtained in a trial of the OX40 agonist ivuxolimab. These receptors all stem from an adult with an advanced solid tumor such as melanoma, head and neck, liver or kidney cancer.

The chain has TRBV2 and TRBJ2-3; tentative D call: TRBD2 (6 bases). Per the germline V gene, CDR1 is SNHLY and CDR2 is FYNNEI. V lost 6 bases and J lost 2, with 18 bases in between. The CDR3 runs to 16 residues. The DNA of the CDR3 is TGTGCCAGCAGCGCCATACCGGGACTGCTCACAGATACGCAGTATTTT. This translates into CASSAIPGLLTDTQYF.

The CDR3 sequence is CASSLGTEAFF. The CDR3 DNA follows: TGTGCCAGCAGCTTAGGTACTGAAGCTTTCTTT. This sequence joins TRBV11-2 and TRBJ1-1; D call uncertain. Germline V lookup: CDR1 SGHAT, CDR2 FQNNGV. The length of the CDR3 is 11 residues. Trimming pared 1 base from V and 5 bases from J, leaving 2 bases between.

V is TRBV5-1 and J is TRBJ1-3, with a possible D match to TRBD1 (6 bases). CDR3 size: 14 residues. The V gene lost 0 bases and the J gene lost 7 bases, with 11 bases spanning the gap. Germline V gene data show CDR1 as SGHRS and CDR2 as YFSETQ. CDR3 amino acids: CASSLAGASNTIYF. The CDR3 nucleotides read TGCGCCAGCAGCTTGGCGGGGGCCTCGAACACCATATATTTT.

There are a few counts of this clone. Other DNA sequences in the sample encode the same CDR3. The chain joins TRBV4-3 to TRBJ1-1; the D gene is possibly TRBD1 (5 bases). V lost 1 base to trimming and J lost 1 base, with 10 bases between them. Per germline, CDR1 LGHNA and CDR2 YSLEER. This CDR3 has 15 residues. The CDR3: CASSQALGGNTEAFF. CDR3 nucleotides: TGCGCCAGCAGCCAAGCCCTCGGGGGGAACACTGAAGCTTTCTTT.

This chain joins TRBV7-2 and TRBJ2-3, with TRBD2 matching over 8 bases. The ends lost 3 bases at V and 3 bases at J; junction bases unmatched: 8. The CDR3 is made up of 16 amino acids. Germline CDR1 SGHTA, CDR2 FQGNSA. Here the CDR3 reads CASSFLSGGRTDTQYF. The DNA for the CDR3 is TGTGCCAGCAGCTTTCTGTCGGGAGGGAGGACAGATACGCAGTATTTT.

This clone was recorded only once. The chain employs TRBV15 and TRBJ2-7, with D uncertain. The CDR3 consists of 14 residues. V lost 6 bases, J lost 0 bases, and 12 bases lay in between. Germline V gene sequence: CDR1 LNHNV, CDR2 YYDKDF (reference sequence). DNA of the CDR3: TGTGCCACCAGTCGGGCCTTGAGCTCCTACGAGCAGTACTTC. It specifies CATSRALSSYEQYF.

The rearrangement uses TRBV4-1 and TRBJ2-1, with D possibly matching TRBD2 (7 bases). Trimming cost V 0 bases and J 10 bases, with 16 bases left between them. Germline CDR1 is MGHRA and CDR2 is YSYEKL. The CDR3 extends over 15 amino acids. The CDR3 protein is CASSQDSGGRVEQFF. For the CDR3, the DNA is TGCGCCAGCAGCCAAGACTCGGGGGGCCGTGTCGAGCAGTTCTTC.

This CDR3 reads CASRGQGMNTEAFF. The CDR3 coding sequence is TGCGCCAGCAGGGGGCAAGGGATGAACACTGAAGCTTTCTTT. The J gene is TRBJ1-1, the V gene TRBV5-1, with a possible D match to TRBD1 (5 bases). The CDR3 covers 14 residues. The V gene's germline CDR1 is SGHRS and CDR2 YFSETQ. Trimming pared 5 bases from V and 0 bases from J, leaving 11 bases between.

With regard to this clone: Without the conserved terminal phenylalanine or tryptophan, this CDR3 likely stems from a read error. This specimen includes other DNA sequences encoding the same CDR3. The J gene is TRBJ1-6, the V gene TRBV2; TRBD1 is a possible D gene (6 bases). V was shortened by 5 bases and J by 7 bases, with 9 bases between the two germline ends. The CDR3 consists of 13 residues. CDR1 is SNHLY, CDR2 FYNNEI, per germline. The DNA for the CDR3 is TGTGCCAGCAGTCTAGACAGGAATTCACCCCTCCACCTT. Translated, it gives CASSLDRNSPLHL.

This clone showed up just once. The CDR3 sequence: CASRSGGVPDTQYF. The CDR3 DNA reads TGTGCCAGTAGAAGTGGGGGTGTGCCAGATACGCAGTATTTT. J is TRBJ2-3 and V is TRBV19, with D tentatively TRBD1 or TRBD2 (5 bases each). There are 14 residues in the CDR3. V was cut by 6 bases and J by 4 bases, with 14 bases left in between. Germline lookup yields CDR1 LNHDA and CDR2 SQIVND (reference sequence).

The chain recombines TRBV11-3 with TRBJ2-1; no reliable D call. The CDR3 loop spans 12 amino acids. V lost 5 bases, J lost 8 bases, and 10 bases lay in between. The germline gives CDR1 SGHNT, CDR2 YENEEA. CDR3 DNA: TGTGCCAGCAGCCATTATTCTGATGAGCAGTTCTTC. This codes for CASSHYSDEQFF.

This clone has a handful of counts. This chain connects TRBV7-7 to TRBJ2-2; D unclear. V gave up 5 bases and J gave up 0 bases, with 7 bases separating them. This CDR3 has 14 amino acids. Germline V gene lookup returns CDR1 SSHAT and CDR2 FNYEAQ (reference sequence). CDR3 in amino acids: CASSPLTNTGELFF. The CDR3 nucleotides are TGTGCCAGCAGCCCCTTAACGAACACCGGGGAGCTGTTTTTT.

This clone occurred once. The chain carries TRBV10-3 and TRBJ2-3, with a tentative D call TRBD1 (6 bases). Germline V CDR1 and CDR2: ENHRY, SYGVKD. Trimming cost V 7 bases and J 1 base, with 9 bases left between them. This CDR3 is built from 13 residues. The CDR3 DNA is TGTGCCATCAAAGGGACACGCACAGATACGCAGTATTTT. Encoded protein: CAIKGTRTDTQYF.

The rearrangement links TRBV7-6 to TRBJ1-5; maybe TRBD1 (5 bases). The germline CDR1 and CDR2 sequences are SGHVS and FNYEAQ. This CDR3 spans 15 amino acids. Trimming removed 5 bases at V and 2 bases at J, with 13 bases between. The CDR3 reads CASSPGEWGNQPQHF. CDR3 nucleotide sequence: TGTGCCAGCAGCCCGGGGGAGTGGGGCAATCAGCCCCAGCATTTT.

This rearrangement joins TRBV6-4 to TRBJ2-1, with D maybe TRBD2 (6 bases). V was shortened by 2 bases and J by 9 bases, with 11 bases between the two germline ends. The CDR3 spans 13 residues. Germline-derived CDR1 and CDR2 are MRHNA and SNTAGT. CDR3 amino acids: CASSDEVGGEQFF. CDR3 DNA sequence: TGTGCCAGCAGTGACGAAGTGGGGGGTGAGCAGTTCTTC.

Comments on this clone: Because it lacks the conserved phenylalanine or tryptophan at the end, this CDR3 is likely a read error. This chain links TRBV6-6 with TRBJ1-6; D is unresolved. The CDR3 is made up of 14 amino acids. CDR1 and CDR2 (germline): MNHNY, SVGAGI (reference sequence). Trimming shortened V by 6 bases and J by 8 bases, and 14 bases separated the two germline ends. The CDR3 here is CASSLLPGDSPLHL. Here the CDR3 DNA reads TGTGCCAGCAGCCTGCTTCCGGGCGATTCACCCCTCCACCTT.

V gene TRBV4-2 combines with J gene TRBJ2-7; maybe TRBD2 (6 bases). The CDR3 extends over 15 amino acids. V was shortened by 1 base and J by 2 bases, with 12 bases between the two germline ends. Germline CDR1 is LGHNA and CDR2 is YNFKEQ. The chain's CDR3 is CASSQGLEGTYEQYF. CDR3 nucleotide sequence: TGTGCCAGCAGCCAAGGACTGGAGGGGACCTACGAGCAGTACTTC.

This clone was counted a single time. V gene TRBV29-1 combines with J gene TRBJ1-2, with D tentatively TRBD1 (5 bases). Trimming cost V 4 bases and J 0 bases, with 12 bases left between them. The CDR3 sequence is 14 residues long. The V gene's germline CDR1 is SQVTM and CDR2 ANQGSEA. The CDR3, as DNA: TGCAGCGTTGGAAGGGACGGCACTAACTATGGCTACACCTTC. This translates into CSVGRDGTNYGYTF.

The V and J genes are TRBV18 and TRBJ2-7; D remains unclear. Germline V gene data show CDR1 as KGHSH and CDR2 as LQKENI. The V gene lost 4 bases and the J gene lost 2 bases, with 9 bases spanning the gap. This CDR3 is 13 amino acids long. CDR3: CASSQGNPYEQYF. CDR3 DNA sequence: TGTGCCAGCTCACAGGGCAATCCCTACGAGCAGTACTTC.

This chain uses TRBV5-1 with TRBJ1-2, with D possibly TRBD1 on 5 matching bases. CDR3 size: 20 residues. Per germline, CDR1 SGHRS and CDR2 YFSETQ. With 0 bases removed from V and 2 bases from J, the gap between germline ends came to 26 bases. As DNA, the CDR3 is TGCGCCAGCAGCTTGGCCTCGGGAAGGGGCCAACCCGATGAAAACTATGGCTACACCTTC. Amino acid sequence: CASSLASGRGQPDENYGYTF. The whole variable domain, filled in from reference TRBV5-1 and TRBJ1-2, reads KAGVTQTPRYLIKTRGQQVTLSCSPISGHRSVSWYQQTPGQGLQFLFEYFSETQRNKGNFPGRFSGRQFSNSRSEMNVSTLELGDSALYLCASSLASGRGQPDENYGYTFGSGTRLTVV.

V gene TRBV6-5 combines with J gene TRBJ2-3; D remains unclear. Germline CDR1 and CDR2: MNHEY and SVGAGI. V gave up 6 bases and J gave up 0 bases, with 10 bases separating them. The CDR3 runs to 14 residues. CDR3 region: CASRTPLSTDTQYF. CDR3 sequence (DNA): TGTGCCAGCAGGACCCCGTTAAGCACAGATACGCAGTATTTT.

The genes are TRBV7-9 and TRBJ1-4, with D hard to call. The CDR3 has 17 residues. V was clipped by 5 bases and J by 4 bases, with 20 bases between them. Germline values: CDR1 SEHNR, CDR2 FQNEAQ (reference sequence). The CDR3 here is CASSTGRQTAFNEKLFF. The CDR3 DNA reads TGTGCCAGCAGCACCGGGAGACAAACAGCCTTTAATGAAAAACTGTTTTTT.

The chain combines TRBV5-5 with TRBJ2-2; 7 bases agree with TRBD1. The CDR3 spans 16 residues. V was pared by 4 bases and J by 5 bases, with 11 bases of the junction left unmatched. Germline V gives CDR1 SGHKS, CDR2 YYEKEE (reference sequence). The CDR3 DNA reads as TGTGCCAGCAGCCTCGAAGGGGGACAGTATACCGGGGAGCTGTTTTTT. Protein sequence: CASSLEGGQYTGELFF.

CDR3 protein: CASSYTPTGSYEQYF. DNA for the CDR3: TGTGCCAGCAGTTACACCCCGACAGGAAGCTACGAGCAGTACTTC. This rearrangement joins TRBV6-5 to TRBJ2-7, with a tentative D call TRBD1 (6 bases). From germline, CDR1 is MNHEY and CDR2 SVGAGI. V lost 2 bases and J 3 bases, leaving 14 bases between the germline ends. This CDR3 comprises 15 residues.

V usage is TRBV7-2 and J usage is TRBJ2-2; D is possibly TRBD2 (6 bases). Trimming left V 2 bases short and J 4 bases short, with 8 bases between. CDR3 length: 14 amino acids. The germline V gene has CDR1 SGHTA and CDR2 FQGNSA. The DNA of the CDR3 is TGTGCCAGCAGCTTACTCGGGGGCACCGGGGAGCTGTTTTTT. It yields the protein CASSLLGGTGELFF.

This chain connects TRBV6-1 to TRBJ2-7, with D perhaps matching TRBD2 (5 bases). Trimming took 11 bases from V and 2 from J, leaving 13 bases between them. The CDR3 has 12 amino acids. Germline V lookup: CDR1 MNHNS, CDR2 SASEGT. In DNA, the CDR3 is TGTGCCGGTGGGGAGCCCCCCTACGAGCAGTACTTC. This gives the protein CAGGEPPYEQYF.

This chain joins TRBV7-3 and TRBJ2-3; 8 bases agree with TRBD2. The V and J ends lost 5 bases and 5 bases, in that order; junction bases with no gene match: 12. This CDR3 has 16 amino acids. Per germline, CDR1 SGHTA and CDR2 FQGTGA. Here the CDR3 reads CASSAQPGLVGDTQYF. The CDR3 DNA reads as TGTGCCAGCAGCGCCCAACCGGGACTAGTGGGAGATACGCAGTATTTT.

The chain uses TRBV19 and TRBJ2-5; D is tentatively TRBD1 or TRBD2 (6 bases each). Germline lookup yields CDR1 LNHDA and CDR2 SQIVND (reference sequence). The CDR3 spans 16 residues. Trimming pared 5 bases from V and 1 base from J, leaving 17 bases between. The CDR3 is CASSSQGGGPQETQYF. For the CDR3, the DNA is TGTGCCAGTAGTTCCCAAGGAGGGGGTCCCCAAGAGACCCAGTACTTC.

Here the CDR3 reads CASSFAGLKGTEAFF. CDR3 coding DNA: TGCGCCAGCAGCTTTGCCGGACTGAAAGGCACTGAAGCTTTCTTT. The chain has TRBV5-1 and TRBJ1-1, with D unclear. V was trimmed by 2 bases and J by 4 bases, leaving 15 bases between them. The CDR3 sequence is 15 residues long. Germline V gene data show CDR1 as SGHRS and CDR2 as YFSETQ.

This chain connects TRBV5-1 to TRBJ1-1; 8 bases match TRBD1. CDR1 and CDR2 from the germline V gene are SGHRS and YFSETQ. The trim removed 0 bases at V and 5 bases at J, leaving 6 bases unmatched. CDR3 size: 15 residues. The CDR3 DNA follows: TGCGCCAGCAGCTTGGAAGGCAGGGGGCTTACTGAAGCTTTCTTT. Translation: CASSLEGRGLTEAFF. The complete variable domain, with remaining parts taken from reference TRBV5-1 and TRBJ1-1, reads KAGVTQTPRYLIKTRGQQVTLSCSPISGHRSVSWYQQTPGQGLQFLFEYFSETQRNKGNFPGRFSGRQFSNSRSEMNVSTLELGDSALYLCASSLEGRGLTEAFFGQGTRLTVV.

This clone is a singleton in its sample. The chain has TRBV11-2 and TRBJ2-1; 8 positions agree with TRBD1. The CDR3 covers 17 residues. Trimming at V came to 5 bases and at J to 1 base, leaving 10 bases not matched to a gene. CDR1 and CDR2 from the germline V gene are SGHAT and FQNNGV. The CDR3 DNA is TGTGCCAGCAGCGACTACCGGGACAGGAGTTCCTACAATGAGCAGTTCTTC. Encoded protein: CASSDYRDRSSYNEQFF.

The genes are TRBV19 and TRBJ2-7; 8 nucleotides align to TRBD1. V trimming: 2 bases; J trimming: 6 bases; junction bases outside the gene matches: 9. Germline-derived CDR1 and CDR2 are LNHDA and SQIVND (reference sequence). The CDR3 totals 15 residues. The CDR3 coding sequence is TGTGCCAGTAGTATAACAGGCGGCAGGGGGCTCGAGCAGTACTTC. Translated, it gives CASSITGGRGLEQYF.